This T cell receptor beta chain was sequenced during a study of regulatory T cells in long-lasting Graves disease. Across the study: Antithyroid drugs had been taken under 3 months by newly diagnosed Graves' patients. Study results and limitations: Thyroid tissue went unexamined; only peripheral blood was analyzed. Favored usage of TRBV28, TRBJ1-2 and TRBJ2-5 was recorded in persistent disease.

The CDR3 is 14 residues long. V dropped 8 bases and J dropped 3 bases, with 17 bases sitting between them. In germline, CDR1 is SNHLY, CDR2 FYNNEI. Regarding time point: newly diagnosed GD, antithyroid drugs for less than 3 months. The TCR library was prepared using RNA isolated from PBMCs. This clonotype was detected ten times or more. The antigen is undetermined. Arm-PCR of CDR3 regions and iRepertoire HTBI primers were the basis on which TCR beta libraries were built. A single record per CDR3 protein comes from TCRdb applying MiXCR to the multiplex PCR reads. The data show roughly 220,000 distinct CDR3 sequences, approximately 20% seen once.

The clonotype comes from a female donor with Graves disease. The sample in question was peripheral blood mononuclear cells (PBMCs), obtained at new diagnosis, from a patient treated with antithyroid drugs. The V call is TRBV2, the J call TRBJ2-7; a weak D match, TRBD2 (5 bases). The CDR3 is CASSPRRSRYEQYF. CDR3 nucleotides: TGTGCCAGCTCCCCTCGGAGGTCCCGCTACGAGCAGTACTTC.